Each of the 29 T cell receptor beta chains below was sequenced from the same sample in a study of blood T cells in healthy people across ages. With a J-beta primer mix and a sample-barcoded 5' primer, a second PCR ran about 6 to 11 cycles. MiXCR was run by TCRdb on the 5' RACE reads, yielding one entry per CDR3 protein. The sample contains about 640,000 distinct CDR3 sequences, roughly three fifths of which appear only once. Sample: blood. The receptor set was obtained from a man in his sixties in good health.

This clonotype was recorded a few times. The V gene is TRBV5-1, the J gene TRBJ2-7; 7 nucleotides align to TRBD1. CDR3 length: 16 residues. V was pared by 3 bases and J by 6 bases, with 15 bases of the junction left unmatched. Per germline, CDR1 SGHRS and CDR2 YFSETQ. CDR3 sequence: CASSSEGLTGPSEQYF. The CDR3 nucleotides read TGCGCCAGCAGCTCCGAAGGTCTGACAGGGCCTTCCGAGCAGTACTTC.

The chain joins TRBV4-1 to TRBJ1-6, with 11 bases fitting TRBD1. The CDR3 is 15 residues long. Per germline, CDR1 MGHRA and CDR2 YSYEKL. V lost 1 base, J lost 15 bases, and 8 bases stayed unmatched. The CDR3 coding sequence is TGCGCCAGCAGCCAAGCCATCACGGACAGGGGGCACCTCCACTTT. The encoded protein is CASSQAITDRGHLHF.

The genes are TRBV7-2 and TRBJ2-1; D may correspond to TRBD1 or TRBD2 (5 bases each). This CDR3 is 13 amino acids long. Germline CDR1 and CDR2: SGHTA and FQGNSA. Deletions cut 8 bases from V and 2 bases from J, with 10 bases between. The CDR3 spells CASAGTTYNEQFF. The CDR3 coding sequence is TGTGCCAGCGCCGGGACCACCTACAATGAGCAGTTCTTC.

This clonotype was observed a few times. The rearrangement links TRBV7-2 to TRBJ2-5, with TRBD2 matching over 13 bases. The CDR3 consists of 16 residues. Germline values: CDR1 SGHTA, CDR2 FQGNSA. Trimming removed 5 bases from V and 1 base from J; junction bases left unmatched: 4. CDR3 loop: CASSPWTSGGQETQYF. DNA of the CDR3: TGTGCCAGCAGCCCTTGGACTAGCGGGGGCCAAGAGACCCAGTACTTC.

This chain links TRBV7-9 with TRBJ1-5; unclear D gene. The V and J ends lost 4 bases and 0 bases respectively, with 16 bases between them. The CDR3 sequence is 17 residues long. Looked up from germline, CDR1 is SEHNR and CDR2 is FQNEAQ (reference sequence). The CDR3: CASSSDWGLDSNQPQHF. DNA of the CDR3: TGTGCCAGCAGCTCCGATTGGGGTCTAGATAGCAATCAGCCCCAGCATTTT.

This clonotype has a handful of counts. The chain employs TRBV20-1 and TRBJ2-5, with D maybe TRBD2 (6 bases). This CDR3 is built from 14 residues. The germline V gene encodes CDR1 DFQATT and CDR2 SNEGSKA (reference sequence). Trimming took 4 bases from V and 1 from J, leaving 13 bases between them. The CDR3 here is CSANRGTAQETQYF. CDR3 DNA sequence: TGCAGTGCTAACCGCGGGACCGCCCAAGAGACCCAGTACTTC.

A remark on this clonotype: At one boundary the junction diverges from the germline segment, which might be a read error. The chain employs TRBV7-2 and TRBJ2-5; weak D call: TRBD1 (5 bases). The CDR3 is 15 amino acids. Germline CDR1 and CDR2: SGHTA and FQGNSA. CDR3 bases: TGTGCCGGCAGCTTAGTTGTAGGGGCGGAAGAGACCCAGTACTTC. Translated: CAGSLVVGAEETQYF. Complete variable domain (other parts from reference TRBV7-2 and TRBJ2-5): GAGVSQSPSNKVTEKGKDVELRCDPISGHTALYWYRQSLGQGLEFLIYFQGNSAPDKSGLPSDRFSAERTGGSVSTLTIQRTQQEDSAVYLCAGSLVVGAEETQYFGPGTRLLVL.

This clonotype was picked up a small number of times. J is TRBJ1-1 and V is TRBV3-1, with 8 nucleotides matching TRBD1. V was pared by 1 base and J by 1 base, with 2 bases of the junction left unmatched. CDR3 length equals 15 residues. CDR1 LGHDT and CDR2 YNNKEL come from the germline V gene (reference sequence). The CDR3 loop is CASSQGTGRNTEAFF. The CDR3 DNA sequence: TGTGCCAGCAGCCAAGGGACAGGGAGGAACACTGAAGCTTTCTTT.

This clonotype was observed a handful of times. The chain uses TRBV5-1 and TRBJ2-5; 10 positions match TRBD2. The CDR3 runs to 16 residues. Looked up from germline, CDR1 is SGHRS and CDR2 is YFSETQ. The V and J ends lost 1 base and 1 base, in that order; junction bases with no gene match: 4. In DNA, the CDR3 is TGCGCCAGCAGCTTGTCCCAGCGGGGGGGCCAAGAGACCCAGTACTTC. Residues: CASSLSQRGGQETQYF.

This chain connects TRBV7-2 to TRBJ1-5; D may be TRBD1 (6 bases). The CDR3 is made up of 14 amino acids. Germline V lookup: CDR1 SGHTA, CDR2 FQGNSA. V was shortened by 4 bases and J by 4 bases, with 11 bases between the two germline ends. The CDR3 DNA reads TGTGCCAGCAGCTCACGGGGGGCGAATCAGCCCCAGCATTTT. This sequence encodes CASSSRGANQPQHF.

This clonotype has a count of ten or more. The rearrangement links TRBV7-2 to TRBJ2-7; D is undetermined. The CDR3 covers 12 residues. In germline, CDR1 is SGHTA, CDR2 FQGNSA. With 5 bases removed from V and 0 bases from J, the gap between germline ends came to 5 bases. This chain's CDR3 is CASSPHSYEQYF. The CDR3 bases are TGTGCCAGCAGCCCGCACTCCTACGAGCAGTACTTC.

This chain uses TRBV7-2 with TRBJ2-1; 12 nucleotides line up with TRBD2. The CDR3 has 15 residues. After removal of 4 bases from V and 7 bases from J, the junction contained 5 bases not matched to a gene. CDR1 SGHTA and CDR2 FQGNSA come from the germline V gene. CDR3 DNA sequence: TGTGCCAGCAGCTGGGGACTAGCGGGCGGTAATGAGCAGTTCTTC. It yields the protein CASSWGLAGGNEQFF.

The chain links TRBV7-9 to TRBJ1-2; D not resolved. The germline gives CDR1 SEHNR, CDR2 FQNEAQ (reference sequence). V gave up 5 bases and J gave up 0 bases, with 7 bases separating them. The CDR3 is 13 residues long. The CDR3 reads CASSPNPNYGYTF. The DNA of the CDR3 is TGTGCCAGCAGCCCGAACCCTAACTATGGCTACACCTTC.

The table lists this clonotype with many counts. V is TRBV29-1 and J is TRBJ2-7; D is undetermined. CDR3 length: 11 amino acids. The ends were cut back, 0 bases at V and 6 bases at J, with 6 bases in the middle. CDR1 and CDR2 from the germline V gene are SQVTM and ANQGSEA. The CDR3 region is CSVEDPGEQYF. CDR3 bases: TGCAGCGTTGAAGATCCGGGCGAGCAGTACTTC.

This clonotype was picked up one time. The chain recombines TRBV20-1 with TRBJ2-5, with 12 bases aligning to TRBD1. The V gene's germline CDR1 is DFQATT and CDR2 SNEGSKA (reference sequence). V lost 3 bases to trimming and J lost 11 bases; unmatched junction nucleotides: 13. CDR3 length: 15 residues. The chain's CDR3 is CSARRDRGLYNEQYF. For the CDR3, the DNA is TGCAGTGCTAGGAGGGACAGGGGGCTGTACAATGAGCAGTACTTC.

The chain joins TRBV2 to TRBJ2-5; 10 nucleotides match TRBD2. CDR3 length: 14 amino acids. Trimming removed 2 bases from V and 8 bases from J; junction bases left unmatched: 5. Germline CDR1 reads SNHLY; CDR2 reads FYNNEI. The CDR3 coding sequence is TGTGCCAGCAGTGAATTCGGGACTAGCGCCACCCAGTACTTC. It specifies CASSEFGTSATQYF.

In this sample, this clonotype turned up many times. The chain combines TRBV5-1 with TRBJ2-1, with D possibly matching TRBD1 (5 bases). Germline lookup yields CDR1 SGHRS and CDR2 YFSETQ. CDR3 size: 15 residues. The ends were cut back, 4 bases at V and 3 bases at J, with 14 bases in the middle. In DNA form, the CDR3 reads TGCGCCAGCAGCCCTCGCGGACATATCTACAATGAGCAGTTCTTC. It is translated as CASSPRGHIYNEQFF.

The chain employs TRBV29-1 and TRBJ2-1; 7 nucleotides align to TRBD1. The CDR3 runs to 14 residues. J was trimmed by 4 bases and V by 7 bases; bases with no gene match: 10. Per the germline V gene, CDR1 is SQVTM and CDR2 is ANQGSEA. CDR3 amino acids: CSALTGSGYNEQFF. The CDR3 DNA sequence: TGCAGCGCCTTGACAGGGTCGGGATACAATGAGCAGTTCTTC.

V gene TRBV6-2 or TRBV6-3 combines with J gene TRBJ2-6; TRBD1 aligns across 9 bases. Germline V gene sequence: CDR1 MNHEY, CDR2 SVGEGT. The CDR3 is 19 residues long. Germline trimming cut 7 bases from V and 2 bases from J; bases unmatched to any gene: 15. The CDR3 region is CASIDNSWTGVPGANVLTF. CDR3 nucleotides: TGTGCCAGCATCGACAACTCCTGGACAGGGGTACCTGGGGCCAACGTCCTGACTTTC.

The CDR3 protein is CASTDRAAGHNEQFF. Here the CDR3 DNA reads TGCGCCAGCACCGACAGGGCCGCAGGGCACAATGAGCAGTTCTTC. J is TRBJ2-1 and V is TRBV5-1; 7 bases fit TRBD1. The CDR3 is 15 residues long. Germline V CDR1 and CDR2: SGHRS, YFSETQ. Germline trimming cut 6 bases from V and 5 bases from J; bases unmatched to any gene: 11.

V usage is TRBV14 and J usage is TRBJ2-7; TRBD1 agrees at 10 bases. Trimming took 6 bases from V and 3 from J; bases not matched to a gene: 5. This CDR3 spans 14 amino acids. Germline assignment: CDR1 SGHDN and CDR2 FVKESK. This chain's CDR3 is CASRSGTGDYEQYF. The CDR3 bases are TGTGCCAGCAGATCCGGGACAGGGGACTACGAGCAGTACTTC.

This clonotype was seen a few times. The chain joins TRBV4-1 to TRBJ2-5, with D hard to call. CDR1 and CDR2 from the germline V gene are MGHRA and YSYEKL. V was shortened by 4 bases and J by 5 bases, with 11 bases between the two germline ends. This CDR3 spans 13 amino acids. The CDR3 is CASSLLLVETQYF. CDR3 sequence (DNA): TGCGCCAGCAGCCTACTTTTGGTGGAGACCCAGTACTTC.

This clonotype occurred a few times. The chain recombines TRBV14 with TRBJ1-1, with a weak D call TRBD1 (6 bases). CDR3 length: 14 amino acids. Germline V gene lookup returns CDR1 SGHDN and CDR2 FVKESK. V was shortened by 4 bases and J by 1 base, with 10 bases between the two germline ends. The CDR3 region is CASSPTGWNTEAFF. The CDR3 DNA follows: TGTGCCAGCAGCCCGACAGGTTGGAACACTGAAGCTTTCTTT.

The chain employs TRBV25-1 and TRBJ1-5; D remains unclear. This CDR3 contains 14 residues. V gave up 8 bases and J gave up 6 bases, with 17 bases separating them. The germline V gene encodes CDR1 MGHDK and CDR2 SYGVNS. The CDR3 DNA follows: TGTGCCAGCGGTGGGCGTGGGTGGGCTCAGCCCCAGCATTTT. Amino acid sequence: CASGGRGWAQPQHF.

The rearrangement links TRBV12-3 or TRBV12-4 to TRBJ1-1; TRBD1 might be the D (6 bases). The CDR3 has 14 residues. V lost 6 bases and J lost 11, with 22 bases in between. DNA for the CDR3: TGTGCCAGCAGAGTTGGGACACGTCCTGGTCTGGCTTTCTTT. It is translated as CASRVGTRPGLAFF.

The chain recombines TRBV2 with TRBJ1-4; unclear D gene. Trimming removed 10 bases at V and 7 bases at J, with 7 bases between. Germline CDR1 is SNHLY and CDR2 is FYNNEI. CDR3 length: 10 amino acids. CDR3 bases: TGTGCCACATCGGCTGAAAAACTGTTTTTT. It translates to CATSAEKLFF.

The chain has TRBV5-6 and TRBJ2-4; D gene ambiguous. TRBJ2-7 matches the DNA end more closely, so the J call is doubtful. Germline CDR1 is SGHDT and CDR2 is YYEEEE. The CDR3 is 14 residues long. CDR3 nucleotide sequence: TGTGCCAGCAGCTTGGGGCAGAGGCCCTACGAGCAGTACTTC. Its protein is CASSLGQRPYEQYF.

This clonotype was recorded once. The genes are TRBV9 and TRBJ2-7; possibly TRBD1 for D (6 bases). The DNA end favors TRBJ2-5, so the J call may be wrong. CDR1 is SGDLS, CDR2 YYNGEE, per germline. The CDR3 sequence is 19 residues long. CDR3 region: CASSSRSWVGGSVTETQYF. CDR3 coding DNA: TGTGCCAGCAGCTCCCGTAGTTGGGTAGGGGGATCGGTAACAGAGACCCAGTACTTC.

The V call is TRBV28, the J call TRBJ2-1; D might be TRBD1 (6 bases). Trimming pared 5 bases from V and 4 bases from J, leaving 15 bases between. The CDR3 is made up of 15 amino acids. CDR1 MDHEN and CDR2 SYDVKM come from the germline V gene. The CDR3 DNA reads as TGTGCCAGCAGTCAGGACAGACAGGATTACAATGAGCAGTTCTTC. This sequence encodes CASSQDRQDYNEQFF.